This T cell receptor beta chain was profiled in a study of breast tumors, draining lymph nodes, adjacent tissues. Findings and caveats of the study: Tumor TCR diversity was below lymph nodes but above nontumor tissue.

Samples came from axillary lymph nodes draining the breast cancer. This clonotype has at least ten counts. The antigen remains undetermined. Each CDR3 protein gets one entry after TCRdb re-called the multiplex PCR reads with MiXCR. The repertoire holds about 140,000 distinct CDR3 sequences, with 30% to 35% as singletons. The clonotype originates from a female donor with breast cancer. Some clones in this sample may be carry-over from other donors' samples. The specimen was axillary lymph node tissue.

Here the CDR3 reads CASSIDRQETQYF. In DNA, the CDR3 is TGTGCCAGCAGCATTGATCGCCAAGAGACCCAGTACTTC. The rearrangement links TRBV2 to TRBJ2-5; D is uncertain. Between the trimmed V and J ends, which lost 6 bases and 1 base, there was a span of 9 bases. The CDR3 is made up of 13 amino acids. Germline V gene data show CDR1 as SNHLY and CDR2 as FYNNEI.